These T cell receptor beta chains were read from a single sample in a study of T cell responses to AZD1222 COVID-19 vaccine. Generated by immunoSEQ multiplex PCR, the TCRdb table keeps only in-frame clones and is missing some. The data contain 150,000 to 200,000 clones, about 89% of them singletons. Sequenced here: peripheral blood, sampled on day 0 of AZD1222 vaccination. The receptors stem from an adult in good health. The CDR3 runs from the conserved cysteine through the conserved F or W. A D gene is named only where the DNA matches it firmly. The listing skips clone size in some rows; elsewhere it reads once, few, many or a size class.

clone_size d_call j_call v_call cdr3_nt cdr3_aa
- - TRBJ2-3 TRBV28 TGTGCCAGCAGACGACTAAGTGGGAGCTTTGAGCAGTATTTT CASRRLSGSFEQYF
- - TRBJ2-3 TRBV29-1 TGCAGCGTTGAAGATCAGGGTAGGGGGAGAGGCTATACGCAGTATTTT CSVEDQGRGRGYTQYF
- - TRBJ1-3 TRBV30 TGTGCCTCGAAGGGGAGTGGAAACACCATATATTTT CASKGSGNTIYF
- - TRBJ2-7 TRBV7-2 TGTGCCAGCAGGAGGGACCTCGGCGGCGAGCAGTACTTC CASRRDLGGEQYF
- - TRBJ2-3 TRBV6-5 TGTGCCAGCAGTTACTCGGCAGGGAGCACAGATACGCAGTATTTT CASSYSAGSTDTQYF
- - TRBJ2-6 TRBV4-2 TGTGCCAGCAGCCAGCAGAGCTCTGGGGCCAACGTCCTGACTTTC CASSQQSSGANVLTF
- - TRBJ1-2 TRBV6-5 TGTGCCAGCAGTAAGACAGTTGGTAACTATGGCTACACCTTC CASSKTVGNYGYTF
- - TRBJ1-5 TRBV10-3 TGTGCCATCAGTGAGAGACAGGCGCCTAATCAGCCCCAGCATTTT CAISERQAPNQPQHF
- TRBD2 TRBJ2-1 TRBV5-1 TGCGCCAGCAGCCTGGCTAGCGGGGGGTCGAGCTCCTACAATGAGCAGTTCTTC CASSLASGGSSSYNEQFF
- - TRBJ1-4 TRBV19 TGTGCCAGTAGTCATACCGCGGGACGGATAAATGAAAAACTGTTTTTT CASSHTAGRINEKLFF
- - TRBJ1-1 TRBV19 TGTGCCAGTTTTTGGAGGGAAGCTTTCTTT CASFWREAFF
once TRBD2 TRBJ2-7 TRBV3-1/TRBV3-2 TGTGCCAGCAGCCAAACGGGACTAGCGACAACCTACGAGCAGTACTTC CASSQTGLATTYEQYF
- - TRBJ2-3 TRBV3-1/TRBV3-2 TGTGCCAGCAGCGCCCTCGGCGGGCCCGGGGATACGCAGTATTTT CASSALGGPGDTQYF
- TRBD2 TRBJ2-2 TRBV3-1/TRBV3-2 TGTGCCAGCAGCCATCCCGGACTAGCCTCCACCCCCGGGGAGCTGTTTTTT CASSHPGLASTPGELFF
few TRBD1 TRBJ1-5 TRBV5-5 TGTGCCAGCAGCCGGACAGGGTTCGATCAGCCCCAGCATTTT CASSRTGFDQPQHF
- TRBD1 TRBJ1-5 TRBV6-2/TRBV6-3 TGTGCCAGCAGTACCCGACAGGGAGTGGGCCAGCCCCAGCATTTT CASSTRQGVGQPQHF
- TRBD1 TRBJ2-3 TRBV4-2 TGTGCCAGCAGCCAAGGGACAGGGGCCTACACAGATACGCAGTATTTT CASSQGTGAYTDTQYF
- TRBD1 TRBJ2-7 TRBV6-6 TGTGCCAGCAGGCAGGGACAGGGTGCTGGCTACGAGCAGTACTTC CASRQGQGAGYEQYF
- - TRBJ1-6 TRBV7-2 TGTGCCAGCAGCAGTGGCAGGGACCGATATAATTCACCCCTCCACTTT CASSSGRDRYNSPLHF
- - TRBJ1-1 TRBV7-2 TGTGCCAGCAGCTTAACGGGATACATGAATACTGAAGCTTTCTTT CASSLTGYMNTEAFF
once TRBD2 TRBJ2-1 TRBV30 TGTGCCTTTTCCACTAGCGGGAGAAATGAGCAGTTCTTC CAFSTSGRNEQFF
- TRBD2 TRBJ2-1 TRBV28 TGTGCCAGCAGTTCCCTAATTACGGGGACTAGCGGGAGGGCCTTTGAGCAGTTCTTC CASSSLITGTSGRAFEQFF
once - TRBJ2-6 TRBV4-3 TGCGCCAGCAGCCAAGATCCGAGGGCTGGGGCCAACGTCCTGACTTTC CASSQDPRAGANVLTF
- TRBD1 TRBJ1-2 TRBV19 TGTGCCAGTAAACGTCCCGGACAGGGCGACGGCTACACCTTC CASKRPGQGDGYTF
- - TRBJ2-5 TRBV27 TGTGCCAGCAGGGGAACGCTCCCCCAAGAGACCCAGTACTTC CASRGTLPQETQYF
- TRBD2 TRBJ2-4 TRBV5-4 TGTGCCAGCGAAGACCCACTGGCGGGAGGAAACATTCAGTACTTC CASEDPLAGGNIQYF
- - TRBJ1-3 TRBV28 TGTGCCAGCGGAGTACAGTTTAACACCATATATTTT CASGVQFNTIYF
- - TRBJ2-3 TRBV5-1 TGCGCCAGCAGCCCCAGGGAAGGCACAGATACGCAGTATTTT CASSPREGTDTQYF
- TRBD2 TRBJ2-2 TRBV10-2 TGCGCCAGCAGCGCTCTCATGGGACTAGCGGGGGGTAGGACCACCGGGGAGCTGTTTTTT CASSALMGLAGGRTTGELFF
- TRBD1 TRBJ1-3 TRBV28 TGTGCCAGCAGTTTCCCCGACAGGGTCTCTGGAAACACCATATATTTT CASSFPDRVSGNTIYF
- TRBD1 TRBJ1-6 TRBV6-2/TRBV6-3 TGTGCCAGCAGTTCCGCGGACAGGGCGAATTCACCCCTCCACTTT CASSSADRANSPLHF
- TRBD2 TRBJ2-6 TRBV5-4 TGTGCCAGCAGCCCGGCGGGAGTTACTTCTGGGGCCAACGTCCTGACTTTC CASSPAGVTSGANVLTF
- - TRBJ1-2 TRBV5-6 TGTGCCAGCAGCTTGTCCCACTATGGCTACACCTTC CASSLSHYGYTF
- - TRBJ1-5 TRBV2 TGTGCCAGCAATAGAGGTAATCAGCCCCAGCATTTT CASNRGNQPQHF
- - TRBJ1-6 TRBV7-3 TGTGCCAGCAGCTTAATCGCACGGGGTAATTCACCCCTCCACTTT CASSLIARGNSPLHF
- - TRBJ2-5 TRBV9 TGTGCCAGCAGCGTAGACCCACGGGGGTGGGAGACCCAGTACTTC CASSVDPRGWETQYF
- - TRBJ2-5 TRBV10-3 TGTGCCATCAGTGAGAGGGGACCCCAAGAGACCCAGTACTTC CAISERGPQETQYF
- - TRBJ1-5 TRBV29-1 TGCAGCGCCTGGACCGACAGCAATCAGCCCCAGCATTTT CSAWTDSNQPQHF
- - TRBJ1-1 TRBV18 TGTGCCAGCTCACCTCAGAACACTGAAGCTTTCTTT CASSPQNTEAFF
- - TRBJ2-7 TRBV13 TGTGCCAGCAGCCAAGGTGCATACGAGCAGTACTTC CASSQGAYEQYF
- - TRBJ1-1 TRBV20-1 TGCAGTGCTAGTATTCCAGTTATGAACACTGAAGCTTTCTTT CSASIPVMNTEAFF
- TRBD2 TRBJ2-3 TRBV7-9 TGTGCCAGCAGACCTGGGACTAGCGGGGGGAGAAGCACAGATACGCAGTATTTT CASRPGTSGGRSTDTQYF
- - TRBJ2-2 TRBV7-2 TGTGCCAGCAGCCCCGGGGGTTCGAACACCGGGGAGCTGTTTTTT CASSPGGSNTGELFF
- - TRBJ2-5 TRBV24-1 TGTGCCACCGGAACGGCAGAGACCCAGTACTTC CATGTAETQYF
- - TRBJ2-3 TRBV6-5 TGTGCCAGCAGACCGGGGGCGCGGGGGCGGTATACGCAGTATTTT CASRPGARGRYTQYF
- TRBD1 TRBJ1-1 TRBV27 TGTGCCAGCAGTTTCAGGGGGCTAAACACTGAAGCTTTCTTT CASSFRGLNTEAFF
- TRBD2 TRBJ2-1 TRBV4-3 TGCGCCAGCAGCCAATACGCAAGCGGGAGAGCGTTATCCTACAATGAGCAGTTCTTC CASSQYASGRALSYNEQFF
- - TRBJ1-1 TRBV5-6 TGTGCCAGCAGCGGTACAGGCTTAGGCATGAACACTGAAGCTTTCTTT CASSGTGLGMNTEAFF
- - TRBJ1-6 TRBV28 TGTGCCAGCACCTTCCAAAGACAGTATAATTCACCCCTCCACTTT CASTFQRQYNSPLHF
- TRBD1 TRBJ2-7 TRBV15 TGTGCCACCCGTTCCGCTGCTGTAGGGGGACAGGGGTTTCACGAGCAGTACTTC CATRSAAVGGQGFHEQYF
- TRBD2 TRBJ2-7 TRBV27 TGTGCCAGCAGTTCCCCCGGGACTAGCGGGACCTACGAGCAGTACTTC CASSSPGTSGTYEQYF
- - TRBJ2-5 TRBV5-1 TGCGCCAGCAGCTTGGACAAGTGGGGGTACCAAGAGACCCAGTACTTC CASSLDKWGYQETQYF
few - TRBJ2-5 TRBV7-9 TGTGCCAGCAGCTTTGGGCTTAGAGAAGAGACCCAGTACTTC CASSFGLREETQYF
- - TRBJ1-1 TRBV2 TGTGCCAGCAGTGCGGATGGGGGGGCTGAAGCTTTCTTT CASSADGGAEAFF